The clone carrying this T cell receptor beta chain came up many times. What it recognizes is unknown. The sample originates from a study of T cells in Graves' hyperthyroidism and ophthalmopathy. The study, taken as a whole, reports: Blood samples included most of the expanded thyroid clonotypes exceeding 0.001.

Amplification yielded TCR beta CDR3 regions, with RNA transcripts as the source. First-round RT-PCR with HTBI primers amplified the TCR CDR3 region. In TCRdb, the multiplex PCR reads were re-called with MiXCR into one record per CDR3 protein. This table has around 620,000 distinct CDR3 sequences, under 60% appearing once. In germline, CDR1 is SGHVS, CDR2 FQNEAQ. The CDR3 has 14 amino acids. Trimming cost V 7 bases and J 7 bases; bases outside gene matches: 12. The sequencing input was peripheral blood or thyroid tissue (not recorded which). This TCR was sampled from an adult woman with Graves' disease, either hyperthyroidism or ophthalmopathy (not recorded which). The chain links TRBV7-8 to TRBJ1-1, with 7 bases aligning to TRBD1. As DNA, the CDR3 is TGTGCCAGCACCCTTTTCGGGGACAGCAATGAAGCTTTCTTT. Its translation: CASTLFGDSNEAFF.